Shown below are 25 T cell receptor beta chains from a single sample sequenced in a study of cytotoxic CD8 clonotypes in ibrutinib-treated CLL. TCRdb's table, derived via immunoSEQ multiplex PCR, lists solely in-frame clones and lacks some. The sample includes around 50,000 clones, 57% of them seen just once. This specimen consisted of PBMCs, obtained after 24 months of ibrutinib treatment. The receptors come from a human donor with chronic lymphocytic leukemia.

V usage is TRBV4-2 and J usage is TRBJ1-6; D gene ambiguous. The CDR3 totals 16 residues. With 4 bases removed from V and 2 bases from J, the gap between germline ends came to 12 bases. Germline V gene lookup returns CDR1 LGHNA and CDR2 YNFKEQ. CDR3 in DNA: TGTGCCAGCAGCCCCGGGAGCACCGCCTATAATTCACCCCTCCACTTT. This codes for CASSPGSTAYNSPLHF.

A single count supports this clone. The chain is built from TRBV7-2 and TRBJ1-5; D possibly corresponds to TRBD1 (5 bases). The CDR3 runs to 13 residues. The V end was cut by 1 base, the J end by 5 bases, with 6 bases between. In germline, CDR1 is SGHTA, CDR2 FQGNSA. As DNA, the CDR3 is TGTGCCAGCAGCTTAGGGGGCGATCAGCCCCAGCATTTT. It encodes CASSLGGDQPQHF.

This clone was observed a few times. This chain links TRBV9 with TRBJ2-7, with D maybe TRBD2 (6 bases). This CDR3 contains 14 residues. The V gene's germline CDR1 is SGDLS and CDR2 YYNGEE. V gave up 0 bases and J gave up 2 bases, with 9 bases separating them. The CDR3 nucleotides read TGTGCCAGCAGCGTAGGGGAGGATGCCTACGAGCAGTACTTC. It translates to CASSVGEDAYEQYF.

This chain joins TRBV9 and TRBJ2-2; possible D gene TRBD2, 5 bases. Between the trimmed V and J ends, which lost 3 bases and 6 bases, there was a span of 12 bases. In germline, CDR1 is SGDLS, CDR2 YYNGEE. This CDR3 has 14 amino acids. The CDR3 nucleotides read TGTGCCAGCAGCGAGCGGCCGGTGGCCGGGGAGCTGTTTTTT. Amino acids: CASSERPVAGELFF.

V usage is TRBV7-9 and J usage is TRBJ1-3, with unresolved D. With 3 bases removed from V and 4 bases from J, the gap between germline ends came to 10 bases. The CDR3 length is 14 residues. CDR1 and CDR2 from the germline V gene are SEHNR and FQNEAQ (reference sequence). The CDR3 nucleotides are TGTGCCAGCAGCTTGATGGGATCGGGAAACACCATATATTTT. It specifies CASSLMGSGNTIYF.

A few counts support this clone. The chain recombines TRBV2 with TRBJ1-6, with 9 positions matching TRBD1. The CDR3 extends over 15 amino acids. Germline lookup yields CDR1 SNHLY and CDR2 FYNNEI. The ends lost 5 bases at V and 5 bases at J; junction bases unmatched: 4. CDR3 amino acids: CASSTQGANNSPLHF. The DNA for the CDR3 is TGTGCCAGCAGTACACAGGGGGCTAATAATTCACCCCTCCACTTT.

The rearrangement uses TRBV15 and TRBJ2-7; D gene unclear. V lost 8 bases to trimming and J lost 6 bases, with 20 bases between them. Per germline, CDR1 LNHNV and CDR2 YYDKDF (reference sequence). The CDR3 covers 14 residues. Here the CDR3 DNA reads TGTGCCACCGCCCCAAATTTTTCGGGTCGCGAGCAGTACTTC. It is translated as CATAPNFSGREQYF.

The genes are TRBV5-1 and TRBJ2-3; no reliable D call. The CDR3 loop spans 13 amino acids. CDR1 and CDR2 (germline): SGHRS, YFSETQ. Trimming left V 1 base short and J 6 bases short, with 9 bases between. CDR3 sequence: CASSLPDADTQYF. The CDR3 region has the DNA TGCGCCAGCAGCTTGCCCGACGCGGATACGCAGTATTTT.

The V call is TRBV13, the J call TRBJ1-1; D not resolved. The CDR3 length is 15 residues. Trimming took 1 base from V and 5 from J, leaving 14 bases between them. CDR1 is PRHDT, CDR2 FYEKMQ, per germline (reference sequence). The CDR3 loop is CASSLVGGGGTEAFF. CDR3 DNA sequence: TGTGCCAGCAGCTTAGTCGGCGGAGGTGGAACTGAAGCTTTCTTT.

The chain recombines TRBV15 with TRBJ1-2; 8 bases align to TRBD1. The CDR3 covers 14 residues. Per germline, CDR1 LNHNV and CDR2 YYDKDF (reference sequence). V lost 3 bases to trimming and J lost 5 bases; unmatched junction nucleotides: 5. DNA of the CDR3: TGTGCCACCAGCAGGGCCGGGACAGGATATGGCTACACCTTC. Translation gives CATSRAGTGYGYTF. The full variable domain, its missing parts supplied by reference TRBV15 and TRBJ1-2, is DAMVIQNPRYQVTQFGKPVTLSCSQTLNHNVMYWYQQKSSQAPKLLFHYYDKDFNNEADTPDNFQSRRPNTSFCFLDIRSPGLGDTAMYLCATSRAGTGYGYTFGSGTRLTVV.

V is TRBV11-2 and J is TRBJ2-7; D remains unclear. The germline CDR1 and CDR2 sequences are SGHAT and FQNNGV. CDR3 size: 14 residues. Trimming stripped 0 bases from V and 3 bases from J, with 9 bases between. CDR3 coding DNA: TGTGCCAGCAGCTTAGATGTGATGCTCTACGAGCAGTACTTC. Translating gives CASSLDVMLYEQYF.

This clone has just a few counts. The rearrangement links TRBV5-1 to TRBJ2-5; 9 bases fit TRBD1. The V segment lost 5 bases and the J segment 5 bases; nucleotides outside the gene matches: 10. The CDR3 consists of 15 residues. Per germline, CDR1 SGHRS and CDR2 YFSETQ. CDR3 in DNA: TGCGCCAGCAGAGAAACAGGGGGCCTTGGGGAGACCCAGTACTTC. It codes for CASRETGGLGETQYF.

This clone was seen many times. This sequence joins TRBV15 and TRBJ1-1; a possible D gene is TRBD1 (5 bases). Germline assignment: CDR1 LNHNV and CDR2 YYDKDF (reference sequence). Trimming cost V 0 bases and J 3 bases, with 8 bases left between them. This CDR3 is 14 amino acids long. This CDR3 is CATSREQEHTEAFF. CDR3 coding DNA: TGTGCCACCAGCAGAGAACAGGAACACACTGAAGCTTTCTTT.

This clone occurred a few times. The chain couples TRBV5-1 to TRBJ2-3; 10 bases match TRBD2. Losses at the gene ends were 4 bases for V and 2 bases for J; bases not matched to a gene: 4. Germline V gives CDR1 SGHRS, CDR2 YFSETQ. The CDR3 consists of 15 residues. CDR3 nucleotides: TGCGCCAGCAGCCTTAGCGGGGGGAACACAGATACGCAGTATTTT. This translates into CASSLSGGNTDTQYF.

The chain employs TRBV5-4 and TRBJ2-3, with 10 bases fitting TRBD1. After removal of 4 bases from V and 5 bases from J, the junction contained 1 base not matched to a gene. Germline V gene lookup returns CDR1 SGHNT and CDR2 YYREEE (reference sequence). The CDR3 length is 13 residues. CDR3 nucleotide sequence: TGTGCCAGCAGCGGACAGGGGGAAGATACGCAGTATTTT. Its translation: CASSGQGEDTQYF.

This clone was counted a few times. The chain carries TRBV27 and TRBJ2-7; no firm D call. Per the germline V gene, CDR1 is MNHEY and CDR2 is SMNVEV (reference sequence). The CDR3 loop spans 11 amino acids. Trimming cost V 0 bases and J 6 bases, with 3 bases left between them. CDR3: CASSLSGEQYF. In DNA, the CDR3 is TGTGCCAGCAGTTTATCCGGCGAGCAGTACTTC.

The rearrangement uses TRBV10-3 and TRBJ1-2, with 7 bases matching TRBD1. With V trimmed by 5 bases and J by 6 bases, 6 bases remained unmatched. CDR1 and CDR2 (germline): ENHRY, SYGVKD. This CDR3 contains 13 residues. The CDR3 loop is CAISQTGTHGYTF. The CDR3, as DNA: TGTGCCATCAGTCAGACAGGGACTCATGGCTACACCTTC.

DNA for the CDR3: TGTGCCAGTAGAATCCAGGGGAGAGGAACTGAAGCTTTCTTT. It yields the protein CASRIQGRGTEAFF. This rearrangement joins TRBV19 to TRBJ1-1; the D gene is possibly TRBD1 (6 bases). Germline V gene lookup returns CDR1 LNHDA and CDR2 SQIVND (reference sequence). Trimming shortened V by 6 bases and J by 5 bases, and 16 bases separated the two germline ends. The CDR3 is made up of 14 amino acids.

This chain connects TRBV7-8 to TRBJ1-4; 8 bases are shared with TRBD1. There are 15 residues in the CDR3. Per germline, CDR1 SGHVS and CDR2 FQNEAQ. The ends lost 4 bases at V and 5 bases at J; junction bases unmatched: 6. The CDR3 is CASSSTTGGNEKLFF. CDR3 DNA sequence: TGTGCCAGCAGCTCCACAACAGGGGGGAATGAAAAACTGTTTTTT.

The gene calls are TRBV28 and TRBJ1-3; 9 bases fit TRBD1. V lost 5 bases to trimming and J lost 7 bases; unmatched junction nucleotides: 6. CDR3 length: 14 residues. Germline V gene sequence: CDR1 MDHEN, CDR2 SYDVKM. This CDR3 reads CASSTGTGRNTIYF. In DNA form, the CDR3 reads TGTGCCAGCAGTACTGGGACAGGGAGGAACACCATATATTTT. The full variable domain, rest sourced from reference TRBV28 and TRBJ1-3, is DVKVTQSSRYLVKRTGEKVFLECVQDMDHENMFWYRQDPGLGLRLIYFSYDVKMKEKGDIPEGYSVSREKKERFSLILESASTNQTSMYLCASSTGTGRNTIYFGEGSWLTVV.

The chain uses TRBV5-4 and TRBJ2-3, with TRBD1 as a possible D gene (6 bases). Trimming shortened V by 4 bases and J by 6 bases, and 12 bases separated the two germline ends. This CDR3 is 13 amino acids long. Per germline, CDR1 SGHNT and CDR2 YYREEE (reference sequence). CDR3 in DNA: TGTGCCAGCAGCAACACACAGGGCGATACGCAGTATTTT. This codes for CASSNTQGDTQYF.

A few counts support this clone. CDR3 sequence (DNA): TGTGCCAGCAGCTTATTGGGAAGGGGGATCGGAGAGACCCAGTACTTC. Amino acid sequence: CASSLLGRGIGETQYF. J is TRBJ2-5 and V is TRBV7-6; tentatively, D is TRBD1 (6 bases). Germline lookup yields CDR1 SGHVS and CDR2 FNYEAQ. Between the trimmed V and J ends, which lost 2 bases and 4 bases, there was a span of 17 bases. The CDR3 consists of 16 residues.

The chain's CDR3 is CASSLSEPGGSSGNTIYF. CDR3 coding DNA: TGCGCCAGCAGCTTGAGCGAGCCCGGGGGGTCGTCTGGAAACACCATATATTTT. V is TRBV5-1 and J is TRBJ1-3, with TRBD1 as a possible D gene (5 bases). Trimming took off 1 base at V and 1 base at J, with 18 bases between the two ends. The CDR3 is 18 amino acids. Germline V lookup: CDR1 SGHRS, CDR2 YFSETQ.

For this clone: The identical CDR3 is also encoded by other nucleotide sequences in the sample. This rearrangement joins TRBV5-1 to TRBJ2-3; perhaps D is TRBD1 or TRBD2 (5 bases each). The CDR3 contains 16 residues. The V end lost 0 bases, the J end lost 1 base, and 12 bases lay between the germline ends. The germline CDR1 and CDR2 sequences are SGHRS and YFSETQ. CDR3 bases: TGCGCCAGCAGCTTGGATGGGGGATTCGGCACAGATACGCAGTATTTT. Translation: CASSLDGGFGTDTQYF. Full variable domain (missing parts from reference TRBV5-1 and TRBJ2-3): KAGVTQTPRYLIKTRGQQVTLSCSPISGHRSVSWYQQTPGQGLQFLFEYFSETQRNKGNFPGRFSGRQFSNSRSEMNVSTLELGDSALYLCASSLDGGFGTDTQYFGPGTRLTVL.

CDR3 in amino acids: CASSQRRPDSYEQYF. The CDR3 DNA reads as TGCGCCAGCAGTCAACGACGCCCCGACTCCTACGAGCAGTACTTC. The V call is TRBV23-1, the J call TRBJ2-7, with D hard to call. TRBV23-1 is an open reading frame whose function is uncertain. CDR3 length equals 15 residues. Trimming removed 2 bases at V and 0 bases at J, with 11 bases between.